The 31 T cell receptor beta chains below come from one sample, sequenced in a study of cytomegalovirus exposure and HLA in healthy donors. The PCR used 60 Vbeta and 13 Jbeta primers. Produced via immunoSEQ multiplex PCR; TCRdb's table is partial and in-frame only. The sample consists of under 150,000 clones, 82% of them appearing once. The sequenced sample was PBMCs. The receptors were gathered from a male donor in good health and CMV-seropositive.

The CDR3 bases are TGTGCCAGCAGTTTATCGTGGGGGATGGACAGGAATAGCAATCAGCCCCAGCATTTT. Its protein is CASSLSWGMDRNSNQPQHF. The rearrangement joins TRBV27 to TRBJ1-5; TRBD1 matches 7 bases. CDR3 size: 19 residues. After removal of 0 bases from V and 0 bases from J, the junction contained 11 bases not matched to a gene. Germline-derived CDR1 and CDR2 are MNHEY and SMNVEV (reference sequence).

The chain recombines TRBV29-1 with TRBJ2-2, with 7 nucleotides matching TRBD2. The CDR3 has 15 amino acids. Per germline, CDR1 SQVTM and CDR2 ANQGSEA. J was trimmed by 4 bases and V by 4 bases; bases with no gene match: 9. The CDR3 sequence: CSVGEGRPSTGELFF. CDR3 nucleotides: TGCAGCGTTGGGGAGGGGCGACCCTCCACCGGGGAGCTGTTTTTT.

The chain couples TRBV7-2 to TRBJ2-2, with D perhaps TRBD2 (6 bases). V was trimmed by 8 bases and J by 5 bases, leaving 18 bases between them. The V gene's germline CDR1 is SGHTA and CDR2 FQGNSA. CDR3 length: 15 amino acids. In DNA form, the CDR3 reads TGTGCCAGCTGGAAGGGCGGAGGGGTTACCGGGGAGCTGTTTTTT. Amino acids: CASWKGGGVTGELFF.

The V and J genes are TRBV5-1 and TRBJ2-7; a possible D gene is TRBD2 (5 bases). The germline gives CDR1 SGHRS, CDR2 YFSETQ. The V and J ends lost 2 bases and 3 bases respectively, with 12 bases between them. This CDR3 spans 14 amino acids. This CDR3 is CASSFGNADYEQYF. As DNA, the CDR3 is TGCGCCAGCAGCTTCGGGAATGCAGACTACGAGCAGTACTTC.

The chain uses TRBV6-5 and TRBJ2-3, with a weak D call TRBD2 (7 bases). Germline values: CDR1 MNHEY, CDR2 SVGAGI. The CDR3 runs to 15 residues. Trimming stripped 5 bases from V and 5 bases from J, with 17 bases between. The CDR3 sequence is CASSRGGVGLDTQYF. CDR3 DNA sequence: TGTGCCAGCAGTCGAGGGGGGGTAGGTCTAGATACGCAGTATTTT.

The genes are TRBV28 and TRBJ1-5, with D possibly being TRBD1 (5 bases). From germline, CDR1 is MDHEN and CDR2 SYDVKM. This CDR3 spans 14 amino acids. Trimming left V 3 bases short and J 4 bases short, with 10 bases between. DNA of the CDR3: TGTGCCAGCAGTTTCGCAGGGAGGAATCAGCCCCAGCATTTT. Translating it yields CASSFAGRNQPQHF.

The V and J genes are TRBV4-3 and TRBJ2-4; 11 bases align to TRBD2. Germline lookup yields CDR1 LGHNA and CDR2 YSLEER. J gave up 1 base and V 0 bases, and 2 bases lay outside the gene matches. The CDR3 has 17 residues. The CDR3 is CASSQEPSGRAKNIQYF. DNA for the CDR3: TGCGCCAGCAGCCAAGAACCTAGCGGGAGGGCCAAAAACATTCAGTACTTC.

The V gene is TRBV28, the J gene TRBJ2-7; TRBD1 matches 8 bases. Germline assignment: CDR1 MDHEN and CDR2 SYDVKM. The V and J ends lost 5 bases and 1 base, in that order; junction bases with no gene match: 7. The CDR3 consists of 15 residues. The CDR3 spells CASSDRQGPSYEQYF. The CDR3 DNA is TGTGCCAGCAGTGATCGACAGGGGCCGTCCTACGAGCAGTACTTC.

In DNA form, the CDR3 reads TGTGCCAGCAGCCAAGAGTCGGCGGCGCCTAGCACAGATACGCAGTATTTT. Its translation: CASSQESAAPSTDTQYF. The chain links TRBV4-2 to TRBJ2-3; D not certain. V lost 0 bases to trimming and J lost 0 bases, with 13 bases between them. The CDR3 consists of 17 residues. The V gene's germline CDR1 is LGHNA and CDR2 YNFKEQ.

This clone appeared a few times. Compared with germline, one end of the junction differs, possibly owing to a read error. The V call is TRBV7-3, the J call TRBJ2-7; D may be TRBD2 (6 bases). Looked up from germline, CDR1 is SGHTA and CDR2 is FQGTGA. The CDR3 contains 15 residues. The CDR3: CASRLKGLKTYEQYF. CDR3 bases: TGTGCCAGCAGGTTAAAGGGACTGAAGACCTACGAGCAGTACTTC.

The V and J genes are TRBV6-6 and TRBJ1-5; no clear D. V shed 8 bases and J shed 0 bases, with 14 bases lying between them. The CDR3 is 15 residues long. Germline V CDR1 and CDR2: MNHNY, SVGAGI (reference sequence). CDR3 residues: CASYLTRASNQPQHF. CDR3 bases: TGTGCCAGCTACCTGACGAGGGCTAGCAATCAGCCCCAGCATTTT.

The CDR3 is CASSLGLAGGAETQYF. The CDR3, as DNA: TGTGCCAGCAGCTTAGGTCTAGCAGGGGGCGCAGAGACCCAGTACTTC. This chain uses TRBV7-2 with TRBJ2-5, with 8 nucleotides matching TRBD1. CDR1 SGHTA and CDR2 FQGNSA come from the germline V gene. Germline trimming cut 1 base from V and 4 bases from J; bases unmatched to any gene: 8. CDR3 length equals 16 residues.

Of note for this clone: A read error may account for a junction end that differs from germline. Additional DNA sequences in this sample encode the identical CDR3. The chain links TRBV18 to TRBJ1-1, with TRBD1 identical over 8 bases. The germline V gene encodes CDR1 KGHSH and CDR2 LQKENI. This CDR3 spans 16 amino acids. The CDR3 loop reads CASSPSGGRRGTEAFF. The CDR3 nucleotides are TGTGCCAGTTCACCGTCAGGGGGCAGACGTGGAACTGAAGCTTTCTTT.

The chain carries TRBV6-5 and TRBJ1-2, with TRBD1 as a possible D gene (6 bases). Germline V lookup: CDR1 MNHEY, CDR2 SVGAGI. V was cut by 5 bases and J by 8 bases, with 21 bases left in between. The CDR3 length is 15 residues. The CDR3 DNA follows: TGTGCCAGCAGTCCAAACACGGGGGGCGCGGAAGGCTACACCTTC. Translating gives CASSPNTGGAEGYTF.

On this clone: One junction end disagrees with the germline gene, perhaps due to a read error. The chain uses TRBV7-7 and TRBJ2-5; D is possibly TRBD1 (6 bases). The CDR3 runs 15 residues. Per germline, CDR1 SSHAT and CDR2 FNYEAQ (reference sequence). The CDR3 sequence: CASSPQGSRGETQYF. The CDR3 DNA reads TGTGCTAGCAGCCCCCAGGGGAGTAGGGGAGAGACCCAGTACTTC.

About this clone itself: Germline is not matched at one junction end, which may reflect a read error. Here the CDR3 DNA reads TGTTCCAGCACCCTAGCGGGAGTCACCGGGGAGCTGTTTTTT. Translation gives CSSTLAGVTGELFF. The chain links TRBV7-9 to TRBJ2-2, with 10 bases identical to TRBD2. CDR1 is SEHNR, CDR2 FQNEAQ, per germline (reference sequence). CDR3 length: 14 amino acids.

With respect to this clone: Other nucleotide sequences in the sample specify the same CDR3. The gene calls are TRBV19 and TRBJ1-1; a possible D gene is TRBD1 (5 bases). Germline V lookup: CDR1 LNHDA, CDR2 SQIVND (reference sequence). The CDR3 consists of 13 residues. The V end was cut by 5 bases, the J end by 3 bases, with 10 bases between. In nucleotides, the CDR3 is TGTGCCAGTAGTCCAACAGGAGACACTGAAGCTTTCTTT. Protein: CASSPTGDTEAFF.

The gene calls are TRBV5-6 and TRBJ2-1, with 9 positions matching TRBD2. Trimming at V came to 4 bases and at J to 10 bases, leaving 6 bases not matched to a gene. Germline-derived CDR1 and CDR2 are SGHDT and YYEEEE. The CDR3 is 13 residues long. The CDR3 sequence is CASSPLAGEEQFF. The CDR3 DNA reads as TGTGCCAGCAGCCCCTTAGCGGGAGAGGAGCAGTTCTTC.

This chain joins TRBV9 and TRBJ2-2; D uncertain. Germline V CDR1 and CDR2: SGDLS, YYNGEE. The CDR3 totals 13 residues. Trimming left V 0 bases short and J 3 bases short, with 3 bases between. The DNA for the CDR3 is TGTGCCAGCAGCGTAGTAGACACCGGGGAGCTGTTTTTT. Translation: CASSVVDTGELFF.

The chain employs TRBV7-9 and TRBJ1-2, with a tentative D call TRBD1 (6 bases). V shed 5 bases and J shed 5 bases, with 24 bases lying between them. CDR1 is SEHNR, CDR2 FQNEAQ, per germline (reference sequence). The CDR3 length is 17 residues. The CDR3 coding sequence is TGTGCCAGCAGCCCCGTAGGGGGGGGGCCCCAGGGGTATGGCTACACCTTC. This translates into CASSPVGGGPQGYGYTF.

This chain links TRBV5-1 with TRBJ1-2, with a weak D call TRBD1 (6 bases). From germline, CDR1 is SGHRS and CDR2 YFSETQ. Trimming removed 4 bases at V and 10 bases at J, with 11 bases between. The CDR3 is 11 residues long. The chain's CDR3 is CASSVGTFYTF. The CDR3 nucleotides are TGCGCCAGCAGCGTCGGGACATTCTACACCTTC.

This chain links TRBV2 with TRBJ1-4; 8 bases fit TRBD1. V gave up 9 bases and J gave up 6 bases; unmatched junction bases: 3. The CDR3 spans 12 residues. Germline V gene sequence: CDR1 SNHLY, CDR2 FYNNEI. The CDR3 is CASGQGYEKLFF. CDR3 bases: TGTGCCAGTGGACAGGGTTATGAAAAACTGTTTTTT.

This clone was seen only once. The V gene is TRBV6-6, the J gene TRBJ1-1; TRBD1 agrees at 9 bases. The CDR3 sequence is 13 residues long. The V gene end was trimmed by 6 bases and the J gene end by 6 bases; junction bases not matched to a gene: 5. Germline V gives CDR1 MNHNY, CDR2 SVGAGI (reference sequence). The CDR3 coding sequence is TGTGCCAGCAGCTGGGACAGGGACGCTGAAGCTTTCTTT. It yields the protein CASSWDRDAEAFF.

This CDR3 is CASRDRMGDTEAFF. The CDR3 DNA sequence: TGTGCCAGTAGAGACAGGATGGGGGACACTGAAGCTTTCTTT. The chain employs TRBV19 and TRBJ1-1; TRBD1 might be the D (6 bases). Per the germline V gene, CDR1 is LNHDA and CDR2 is SQIVND (reference sequence). There are 14 residues in the CDR3. V dropped 6 bases and J dropped 3 bases, with 14 bases sitting between them.

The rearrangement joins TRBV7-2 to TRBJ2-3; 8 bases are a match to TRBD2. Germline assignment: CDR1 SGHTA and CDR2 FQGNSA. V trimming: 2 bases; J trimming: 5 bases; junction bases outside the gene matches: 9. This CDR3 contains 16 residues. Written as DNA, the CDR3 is TGTGCCAGCAGCTTAAAGCGGGAGTGGGGGGGAGATACGCAGTATTTT. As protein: CASSLKREWGGDTQYF.

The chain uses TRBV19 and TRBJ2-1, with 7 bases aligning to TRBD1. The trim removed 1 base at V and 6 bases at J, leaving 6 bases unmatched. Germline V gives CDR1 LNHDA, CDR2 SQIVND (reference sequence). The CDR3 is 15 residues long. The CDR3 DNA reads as TGTGCCAGTAGTATAGGACAGGGTGTAGCCAATGAGCAGTTCTTC. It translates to CASSIGQGVANEQFF.

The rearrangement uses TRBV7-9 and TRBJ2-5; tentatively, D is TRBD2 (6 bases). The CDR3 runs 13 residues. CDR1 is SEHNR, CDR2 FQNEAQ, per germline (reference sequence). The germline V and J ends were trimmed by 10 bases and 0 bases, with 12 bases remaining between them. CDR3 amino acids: CATWRGYQETQYF. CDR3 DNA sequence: TGTGCCACCTGGAGGGGTTACCAAGAGACCCAGTACTTC.

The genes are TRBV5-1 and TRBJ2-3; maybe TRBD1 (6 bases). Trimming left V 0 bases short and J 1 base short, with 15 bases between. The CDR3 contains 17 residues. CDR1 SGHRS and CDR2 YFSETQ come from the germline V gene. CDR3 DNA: TGCGCCAGCAGCTTGGAGGGTCGGGGACATGGCACAGATACGCAGTATTTT. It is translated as CASSLEGRGHGTDTQYF.

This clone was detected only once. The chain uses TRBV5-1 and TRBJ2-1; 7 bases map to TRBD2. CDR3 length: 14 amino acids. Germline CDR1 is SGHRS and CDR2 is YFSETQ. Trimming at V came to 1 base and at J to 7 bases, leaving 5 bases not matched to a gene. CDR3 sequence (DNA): TGCGCCAGCAGCTTGACGGGGGGTAGGAATGAGCAGTTCTTC. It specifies CASSLTGGRNEQFF.

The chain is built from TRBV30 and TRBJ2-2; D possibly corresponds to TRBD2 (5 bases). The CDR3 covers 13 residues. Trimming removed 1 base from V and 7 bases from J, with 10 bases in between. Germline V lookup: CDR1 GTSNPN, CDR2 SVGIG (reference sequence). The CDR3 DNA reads TGTGCCTGGAGTGCCGGGGTTGACGGGGAGCTGTTTTTT. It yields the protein CAWSAGVDGELFF.

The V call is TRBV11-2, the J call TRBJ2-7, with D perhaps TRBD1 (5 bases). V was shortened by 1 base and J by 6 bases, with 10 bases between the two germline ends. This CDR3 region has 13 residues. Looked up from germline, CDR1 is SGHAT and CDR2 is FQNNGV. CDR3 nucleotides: TGTGCCAGCAGCTTAGGGCAGGGTGGCGAGCAGTACTTC. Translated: CASSLGQGGEQYF.